The 24 T cell receptor beta chains presented below share a single source sample, sequenced in a study of memory CD4+ T cells and cytomegalovirus serostatus. Single viable CD3+CD4+CD8-CD45RO+ cells were sorted as the memory CD4+ T cells. Using immunoSEQ multiplex PCR, the repertoire was profiled, and TCRdb retains in-frame clones only, with some absent. The table has over 35,000 clones, 75% to 85% seen once. Source material: memory CD4+ T cells from blood. These receptors all stem from an adult in good health and CMV-seronegative.

The V call is TRBV27, the J call TRBJ2-4; D possibly corresponds to TRBD1 (6 bases). Germline CDR1 MNHEY, CDR2 SMNVEV (reference sequence). Deletions cut 6 bases from V and 7 bases from J, with 13 bases between. CDR3 length: 13 amino acids. CDR3 sequence reads: CASSFRGGNIQYF. The CDR3 DNA reads as TGTGCCAGCAGCTTTAGAGGGGGTAACATTCAGTACTTC.

The V gene is TRBV29-1, the J gene TRBJ2-3; either TRBD1 or TRBD2 may fit D (7 bases each). The V gene lost 1 base and the J gene lost 13 bases, with 18 bases spanning the gap. The germline CDR1 and CDR2 sequences are SQVTM and ANQGSEA. The CDR3 is made up of 13 amino acids. This CDR3 reads CSVEGEGARSKYF. DNA of the CDR3: TGCAGCGTTGAAGGGGAGGGGGCGAGGTCAAAGTATTTT.

The CDR3 loop reads CASSLGQGLMSNQPQHF. Here the CDR3 DNA reads TGTGCCAGCAGCTTAGGACAGGGGTTAATGAGCAATCAGCCCCAGCATTTT. The V call is TRBV7-9, the J call TRBJ1-5; 8 bases match TRBD1. The CDR3 length is 17 residues. Germline V gene sequence: CDR1 SEHNR, CDR2 FQNEAQ (reference sequence). Trimming took 1 base from V and 1 from J; bases not matched to a gene: 6.

The rearrangement uses TRBV6-1 and TRBJ2-2; D is uncertain. Germline lookup yields CDR1 MNHNS and CDR2 SASEGT. The CDR3 is made up of 14 amino acids. V was pared by 3 bases and J by 2 bases, with 7 bases between. In DNA, the CDR3 is TGTGCCAGCAGTGACGGCTATAACACCGGGGAGCTGTTTTTT. It encodes CASSDGYNTGELFF.

The chain has TRBV7-7 and TRBJ2-1; 14 nucleotides agree with TRBD2. V lost 1 base and J lost 10; bases outside the gene matches: 0. The CDR3 spans 14 residues. CDR1 and CDR2 from the germline V gene are SSHAT and FNYEAQ (reference sequence). CDR3 DNA: TGTGCCAGCAGCTTAGGGACTAGCGGGGGGGAGCAGTTCTTC. Protein product: CASSLGTSGGEQFF.

The V and J genes are TRBV6-5 and TRBJ2-4; the match to TRBD1 covers 8 bases. V gave up 5 bases and J gave up 7 bases; unmatched junction bases: 10. The CDR3 extends over 15 amino acids. Per germline, CDR1 MNHEY and CDR2 SVGAGI. The CDR3 reads CASSIRQGAWNIQYF. For the CDR3, the DNA is TGTGCCAGCAGTATACGGCAGGGGGCTTGGAACATTCAGTACTTC.

This clone has a handful of counts. The chain carries TRBV27 and TRBJ2-2; 7 bases map to TRBD1. V dropped 2 bases and J dropped 0; count of bases not matched to a gene: 9. The CDR3 is made up of 18 amino acids. Germline CDR1 and CDR2: MNHEY and SMNVEV (reference sequence). The CDR3 region has the DNA TGTGCCAGCAGTTTAATAAATACAGGGGCGGCGAACACCGGGGAGCTGTTTTTT. This translates into CASSLINTGAANTGELFF.

This chain joins TRBV5-1 and TRBJ1-6; D remains ambiguous. The CDR3 totals 16 residues. Trimming cost V 0 bases and J 7 bases, with 14 bases left between them. Germline V gene data show CDR1 as SGHRS and CDR2 as YFSETQ. For the CDR3, the DNA is TGCGCCAGCAGCTTGGGGGGAGGGAGGAGGAATTCACCCCTCCACTTT. It yields the protein CASSLGGGRRNSPLHF.

This chain uses TRBV27 with TRBJ1-2; a possible D gene is TRBD1 (5 bases). Germline-derived CDR1 and CDR2 are MNHEY and SMNVEV (reference sequence). Trimming took off 0 bases at V and 7 bases at J, with 15 bases between the two ends. The CDR3 spans 15 residues. CDR3 amino acids: CASSLSRDPRGGYTF. The CDR3, as DNA: TGTGCCAGCAGTTTATCACGGGACCCCCGGGGTGGCTACACCTTC.

DNA of the CDR3: TGTGCCAGCAGTTACTCGAATCAGGGTAATCAGCCCCAGCATTTT. This encodes CASSYSNQGNQPQHF. This chain uses TRBV6-6 with TRBJ1-5; TRBD1 might be the D (5 bases). V dropped 0 bases and J dropped 4 bases, with 10 bases sitting between them. Germline CDR1 and CDR2: MNHNY and SVGAGI (reference sequence). CDR3 length equals 15 residues.

This clone was counted a single time. The gene calls are TRBV6-1 and TRBJ1-6; no clear D. V was cut by 3 bases and J by 9 bases, with 9 bases left in between. CDR3 length: 13 amino acids. The germline V gene encodes CDR1 MNHNS and CDR2 SASEGT. DNA for the CDR3: TGTGCCAGCAGTGAGTCCGTAGGTTCACCCCTCCACTTT. Translating gives CASSESVGSPLHF.

As regards this clone: Since no conserved phenylalanine or tryptophan closes the CDR3, a read error is the likely cause. V and J are TRBV5-1 and TRBJ1-1, with no clear D. The V and J ends lost 1 base and 11 bases respectively, with 15 bases between them. Germline V gives CDR1 SGHRS, CDR2 YFSETQ. CDR3 size: 13 residues. This CDR3 reads CASSLRGADDAFL. The CDR3 DNA follows: TGCGCCAGCAGCTTGCGGGGAGCAGACGACGCTTTCCTT.

This clone has a single count. The chain combines TRBV27 with TRBJ1-5, with D possibly TRBD1 on 5 matching bases. Per germline, CDR1 MNHEY and CDR2 SMNVEV (reference sequence). V lost 0 bases and J 5 bases, leaving 11 bases between the germline ends. The CDR3 is 15 residues long. CDR3 bases: TGTGCCAGCAGTTTATCGGGGGAGGCGTATCAGCCCCAGCATTTT. It yields the protein CASSLSGEAYQPQHF.

The rearrangement joins TRBV7-2 to TRBJ1-4; 8 bases map to TRBD1. CDR1 is SGHTA and CDR2 is FQGNSA in the germline V gene. V was clipped by 4 bases and J by 6 bases; unmatched bases: 13. CDR3 length: 17 amino acids. The CDR3 here is CASSSRGPTGEYEKLFF. The CDR3 nucleotides are TGTGCCAGCAGCTCCCGAGGGCCGACAGGGGAATATGAAAAACTGTTTTTT.

The chain has TRBV7-2 and TRBJ2-7; D might be TRBD1 (5 bases). CDR3 length: 14 residues. The V end lost 4 bases, the J end lost 7 bases, and 17 bases lay between the germline ends. Germline V lookup: CDR1 SGHTA, CDR2 FQGNSA. CDR3 coding DNA: TGTGCCAGCAGCTCCGCCTTGGGGCGTCGGGAGCAGTACTTC. Protein product: CASSSALGRREQYF.

With respect to this clone: This sample includes further DNA sequences coding for the same CDR3. The chain combines TRBV7-2 with TRBJ2-2; D might be TRBD1 (5 bases). The CDR3 runs to 13 residues. V was shortened by 5 bases and J by 4 bases, with 8 bases between the two germline ends. Germline V gene sequence: CDR1 SGHTA, CDR2 FQGNSA. CDR3 sequence: CASSPQGTGELFF. The CDR3 DNA reads as TGTGCCAGCAGCCCTCAGGGCACCGGGGAGCTGTTTTTT.

The rearrangement links TRBV7-3 to TRBJ1-1; D is possibly TRBD1 (6 bases). The CDR3 has 13 amino acids. The ends were cut back, 4 bases at V and 6 bases at J, with 12 bases in the middle. CDR1 and CDR2 (germline): SGHTA, FQGTGA. CDR3 in DNA: TGTGCCAGCAGCTGGGGGGAGGGGGCTGAAGCTTTCTTT. It codes for CASSWGEGAEAFF.

The genes are TRBV7-9 and TRBJ2-7, with 9 bases lining up with TRBD1. V was pared by 7 bases and J by 6 bases, with 10 bases of the junction left unmatched. CDR3 size: 14 residues. CDR1 and CDR2 (germline): SEHNR, FQNEAQ (reference sequence). CDR3 sequence (DNA): TGTGCCAGCATCCACGGACAGGGGCGGTTCGAGCAGTACTTC. Translation: CASIHGQGRFEQYF.

This clone has more than one count but fewer than ten. This rearrangement joins TRBV20-1 to TRBJ1-1; D not resolved. Germline values: CDR1 DFQATT, CDR2 SNEGSKA (reference sequence). V lost 6 bases, J lost 1 base, and 6 bases lay in between. The CDR3 has 11 amino acids. CDR3 nucleotide sequence: TGCAGTGCCCCAGAGAACACTGAAGCTTTCTTT. As protein: CSAPENTEAFF.

The V gene is TRBV7-9, the J gene TRBJ2-6; the match to TRBD1 covers 12 bases. The CDR3 is 19 amino acids. Germline V gene data show CDR1 as SEHNR and CDR2 as FQNEAQ (reference sequence). V dropped 3 bases and J dropped 0; count of bases not matched to a gene: 6. DNA of the CDR3: TGTGCCAGCAGCTTTGGGACAGGGGGCTTAGGCTCTGGGGCCAACGTCCTGACTTTC. Translation gives CASSFGTGGLGSGANVLTF.

This chain links TRBV19 with TRBJ2-5; D gene unclear. The germline V and J ends were trimmed by 4 bases and 13 bases, with 13 bases remaining between them. Germline V gene lookup returns CDR1 LNHDA and CDR2 SQIVND (reference sequence). This CDR3 has 11 residues. CDR3 nucleotide sequence: TGTGCCAGTAGTAGTGGGCCCCAAGGGTACTTC. This encodes CASSSGPQGYF.

The sample holds one count of this clone. The chain combines TRBV30 with TRBJ1-4; the match to TRBD1 covers 7 bases. This CDR3 region has 14 residues. The germline V gene has CDR1 GTSNPN and CDR2 SVGIG (reference sequence). V lost 3 bases to trimming and J lost 8 bases; unmatched junction nucleotides: 9. The CDR3 protein is CAWSVSGQREKLFF. The CDR3 DNA sequence: TGTGCCTGGAGCGTATCGGGACAGCGAGAAAAACTGTTTTTT.

This clone was seen just once. The gene calls are TRBV29-1 and TRBJ1-1, with 9 nucleotides matching TRBD1. Unmatched junction bases numbered 7, after V lost 6 bases and J lost 5 bases. This CDR3 has 13 residues. CDR1 is SQVTM, CDR2 ANQGSEA, per germline. As DNA, the CDR3 is TGCAGCGTGGGACAGGGAGATGGTACTGAAGCTTTCTTT. Translation: CSVGQGDGTEAFF.

Comment on this clone: A junction end diverges from the germline sequence, so it may reflect a read error. This sequence joins TRBV5-4 and TRBJ1-2; 8 bases match TRBD1. The CDR3 spans 14 residues. Germline CDR1 reads SGHNT; CDR2 reads YYREEE (reference sequence). CDR3 sequence reads: CASSQQDRDYGYTF. In nucleotides, the CDR3 is TGCGCCAGCAGCCAACAGGACAGGGACTATGGCTACACCTTC. Based on the CDR3 plus reference TRBV5-4 and TRBJ1-2, the full variable domain is ETGVTQSPTHLIKTRGQQVTLRCSSQSGHNTVSWYQQALGQGPQFIFQYYREEENGRGNFPPRFSGLQFPNYSSELNVNALELDDSALYLCASSQQDRDYGYTFGSGTRLTVV.